The 14 T cell receptor beta chains presented below share a single source sample, sequenced in a study of T cell clonotyping in hematopoietic cell transplantation. The protocol was immunoSEQ multiplex PCR, while the TCRdb copy is restricted to in-frame clones and leaves out a portion. The sample carries fewer than 50,000 clones, over 75% recorded once. Time point noted: recipient sample about 28 days before transplant, after cytoreduction. Sequenced here: peripheral blood mononuclear cells, sampled before stem cell transplant. Receptor source: a man between 60 and 75 years old with biphenotypic leukemia. Some clones in this sample may be carry-over from other donors' samples.

This rearrangement joins TRBV6-5 to TRBJ1-1; 7 nucleotides align to TRBD1. This CDR3 contains 13 residues. Germline CDR1 reads MNHEY; CDR2 reads SVGAGI. V dropped 5 bases and J dropped 3; count of bases not matched to a gene: 3. CDR3 in amino acids: CASSRRGDTEAFF. CDR3 DNA: TGTGCCAGCAGTCGCAGGGGGGACACTGAAGCTTTCTTT.

The chain joins TRBV9 to TRBJ2-7; D perhaps matches TRBD1 (5 bases). From germline, CDR1 is SGDLS and CDR2 YYNGEE. The V gene lost 0 bases and the J gene lost 2 bases, with 9 bases spanning the gap. The CDR3 length is 14 residues. In nucleotides, the CDR3 is TGTGCCAGCAGCGTAGAAGGGGAAACCTACGAGCAGTACTTC. Its translation: CASSVEGETYEQYF. Based on the CDR3 plus reference TRBV9 and TRBJ2-7, the full variable domain is DSGVTQTPKHLITATGQRVTLRCSPRSGDLSVYWYQQSLDQGLQFLIQYYNGEERAKGNILERFSAQQFPDLHSELNLSSLELGDSALYFCASSVEGETYEQYFGPGTRLTVT.

The chain has TRBV27 and TRBJ2-7, with TRBD1 matching over 8 bases. Germline trimming cut 5 bases from V and 3 bases from J; bases unmatched to any gene: 6. Germline V gene sequence: CDR1 MNHEY, CDR2 SMNVEV (reference sequence). This CDR3 has 14 amino acids. The CDR3 sequence: CASSADRAYYEQYF. DNA for the CDR3: TGTGCCAGCAGTGCGGACAGGGCTTACTACGAGCAGTACTTC.

The chain combines TRBV27 with TRBJ2-2; 7 nucleotides align to TRBD1. The CDR3 consists of 14 residues. With V trimmed by 3 bases and J by 7 bases, 5 bases remained unmatched. The germline V gene has CDR1 MNHEY and CDR2 SMNVEV (reference sequence). The CDR3 sequence is CASSFDRADGELFF. In DNA, the CDR3 is TGTGCCAGCAGTTTCGACAGGGCCGACGGGGAGCTGTTTTTT.

This sequence joins TRBV6-1 and TRBJ1-1; no clear D gene. Germline loops: CDR1 MNHNS, CDR2 SASEGT. V gave up 5 bases and J gave up 0 bases, with 13 bases separating them. The CDR3 is 15 amino acids. DNA of the CDR3: TGTGCCAGCAGTATAAACAGCCTCCTGAACACTGAAGCTTTCTTT. Translated, it gives CASSINSLLNTEAFF.

CDR3 DNA: TGTGCCAGCAGCTTAGCGCAGACCGCCGAGCAGTACTTC. The encoded protein is CASSLAQTAEQYF. This rearrangement joins TRBV7-6 to TRBJ2-7; D ambiguous. Trimming shortened V by 0 bases and J by 6 bases, and 9 bases separated the two germline ends. Looked up from germline, CDR1 is SGHVS and CDR2 is FNYEAQ. The CDR3 spans 13 residues. The variable domain in full, with the rest retrieved from reference TRBV7-6 and TRBJ2-7, is GAGVSQSPRYKVTKRGQDVALRCDPISGHVSLYWYRQALGQGPEFLTYFNYEAQQDKSGLPNDRFSAERPEGSISTLTIQRTEQRDSAMYRCASSLAQTAEQYFGPGTRLTVT.

This clone was observed a single time. This sequence joins TRBV6-5 and TRBJ1-2, with no clear D. Germline loops: CDR1 MNHEY, CDR2 SVGAGI. There are 14 residues in the CDR3. V lost 6 bases and J 2 bases, leaving 13 bases between the germline ends. The CDR3 DNA follows: TGTGCCAGCAGGCGTGGGATTCCGAACTATGGCTACACCTTC. Translating it yields CASRRGIPNYGYTF.

The chain couples TRBV7-6 to TRBJ2-6; D may be TRBD1 (6 bases). This CDR3 spans 18 amino acids. Germline CDR1 and CDR2: SGHVS and FNYEAQ. With 4 bases removed from V and 0 bases from J, the gap between germline ends came to 16 bases. CDR3 amino acids: CASSSPQGTGSGANVLTF. The DNA for the CDR3 is TGTGCCAGCAGCTCCCCCCAGGGGACCGGCTCTGGGGCCAACGTCCTGACTTTC.

The chain links TRBV10-3 to TRBJ2-1; possibly TRBD1 for D (6 bases). V was cut by 3 bases and J by 5 bases, with 20 bases left in between. The germline CDR1 and CDR2 sequences are ENHRY and SYGVKD. This CDR3 region has 17 residues. CDR3 coding DNA: TGTGCCATCAGTGAATCCTACGGCCCGACAGGAGACAATGAGCAGTTCTTC. Protein product: CAISESYGPTGDNEQFF.

The V call is TRBV28, the J call TRBJ1-1; no reliable D call. The CDR3 runs 13 residues. The V end was cut by 4 bases, the J end by 6 bases, with 12 bases between. The germline V gene encodes CDR1 MDHEN and CDR2 SYDVKM. The CDR3 nucleotides are TGTGCCAGCAGTTCTCCGGGAGTTGCTGAAGCTTTCTTT. Translation gives CASSSPGVAEAFF. The whole variable domain, remainder taken from reference TRBV28 and TRBJ1-1, is DVKVTQSSRYLVKRTGEKVFLECVQDMDHENMFWYRQDPGLGLRLIYFSYDVKMKEKGDIPEGYSVSREKKERFSLILESASTNQTSMYLCASSSPGVAEAFFGQGTRLTVV.

This chain joins TRBV30 and TRBJ2-7; the D gene is possibly TRBD2 (6 bases). V lost 4 bases and J 6 bases, leaving 19 bases between the germline ends. Germline assignment: CDR1 GTSNPN and CDR2 SVGIG (reference sequence). This CDR3 region has 14 residues. The CDR3 sequence: CAWKGFWEESEQYF. The CDR3 DNA reads TGTGCCTGGAAAGGATTTTGGGAGGAAAGCGAGCAGTACTTC.

The chain carries TRBV29-1 and TRBJ1-1; D is possibly TRBD1 (6 bases). The germline gives CDR1 SQVTM, CDR2 ANQGSEA. The CDR3 spans 13 residues. The germline V and J ends were trimmed by 5 bases and 4 bases, with 14 bases remaining between them. CDR3 sequence: CSVNRVWGTEAFF. CDR3 DNA sequence: TGCAGCGTTAACAGGGTTTGGGGCACTGAAGCTTTCTTT.

The chain joins TRBV27 to TRBJ1-1, with D hard to call. V shed 6 bases and J shed 0 bases, with 14 bases lying between them. The CDR3 sequence is 15 residues long. CDR1 and CDR2 from the germline V gene are MNHEY and SMNVEV (reference sequence). In DNA form, the CDR3 reads TGTGCCAGCAGGCGAGCCGGGAACATGAACACTGAAGCTTTCTTT. It encodes CASRRAGNMNTEAFF.

The chain uses TRBV7-2 and TRBJ2-7, with 7 bases aligning to TRBD2. V gave up 5 bases and J gave up 3 bases; unmatched junction bases: 13. Germline V gives CDR1 SGHTA, CDR2 FQGNSA. This CDR3 is built from 16 residues. CDR3 region: CASSTPGEGTDYEQYF. In DNA, the CDR3 is TGTGCCAGCAGCACCCCTGGGGAGGGGACCGACTACGAGCAGTACTTC.